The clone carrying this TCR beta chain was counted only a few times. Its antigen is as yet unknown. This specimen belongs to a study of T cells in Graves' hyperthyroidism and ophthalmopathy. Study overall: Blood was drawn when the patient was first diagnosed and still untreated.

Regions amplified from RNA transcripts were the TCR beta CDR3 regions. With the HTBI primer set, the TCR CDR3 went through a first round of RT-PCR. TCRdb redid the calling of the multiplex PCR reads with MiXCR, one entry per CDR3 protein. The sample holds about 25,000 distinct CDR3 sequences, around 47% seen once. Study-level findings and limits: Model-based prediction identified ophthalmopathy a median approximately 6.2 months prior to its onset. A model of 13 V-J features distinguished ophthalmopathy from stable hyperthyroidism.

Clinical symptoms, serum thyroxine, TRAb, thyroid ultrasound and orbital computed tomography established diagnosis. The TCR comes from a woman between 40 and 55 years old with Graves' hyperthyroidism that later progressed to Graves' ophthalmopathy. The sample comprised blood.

This CDR3 reads CASSEDRGRGDTQYF. DNA of the CDR3: TGCGCCAGCAGTGAGGACAGGGGGCGAGGGGATACGCAGTATTTT. This rearrangement joins TRBV10-1 to TRBJ2-3, with 10 nucleotides matching TRBD1. The CDR3 has 15 residues. With V trimmed by 2 bases and J by 6 bases, 5 bases remained unmatched. CDR1 WNHNN and CDR2 SYGVQD come from the germline V gene (reference sequence).